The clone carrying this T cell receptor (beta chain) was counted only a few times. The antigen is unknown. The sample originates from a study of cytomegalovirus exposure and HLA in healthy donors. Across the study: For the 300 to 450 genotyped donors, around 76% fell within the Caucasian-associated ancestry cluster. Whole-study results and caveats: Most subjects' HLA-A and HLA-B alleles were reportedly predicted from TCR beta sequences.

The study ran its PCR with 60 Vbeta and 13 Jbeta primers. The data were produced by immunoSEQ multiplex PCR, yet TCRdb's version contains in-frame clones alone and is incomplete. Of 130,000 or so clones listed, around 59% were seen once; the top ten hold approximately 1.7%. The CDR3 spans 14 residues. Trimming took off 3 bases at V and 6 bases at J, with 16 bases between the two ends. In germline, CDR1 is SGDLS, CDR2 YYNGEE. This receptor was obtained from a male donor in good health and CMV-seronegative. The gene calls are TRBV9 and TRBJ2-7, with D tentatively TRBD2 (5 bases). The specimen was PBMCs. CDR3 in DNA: TGTGCCAGCAGCGCAGAGCCAACTAGTGCCGAGCAGTACTTC. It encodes CASSAEPTSAEQYF. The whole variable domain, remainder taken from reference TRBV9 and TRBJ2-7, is DSGVTQTPKHLITATGQRVTLRCSPRSGDLSVYWYQQSLDQGLQFLIQYYNGEERAKGNILERFSAQQFPDLHSELNLSSLELGDSALYFCASSAEPTSAEQYFGPGTRLTVT.